The next 19 T cell receptor beta chains were all read from a single sample in a study of T cell responses to AZD1222 COVID-19 vaccine. Assay: immunoSEQ multiplex PCR; the TCRdb copy retains only in-frame clones and omits some. The sample holds some 200,000 clones, 80% to 95% seen once. The sequences come from peripheral blood, collected on day 0 of AZD1222 vaccination. The receptors come from an adult in good health.

The chain links TRBV5-1 to TRBJ1-2, with D possibly TRBD1 on 5 matching bases. V shed 4 bases and J shed 4 bases, with 11 bases lying between them. Germline values: CDR1 SGHRS, CDR2 YFSETQ. This CDR3 comprises 13 residues. The CDR3 DNA reads TGCGCCAGCAGCGTCCGGGGGAGCTATGGCTACACCTTC. Translation gives CASSVRGSYGYTF.

A single count supports this clone. V is TRBV12-3 or TRBV12-4 and J is TRBJ1-5; D may be TRBD1 (5 bases). The CDR3 covers 12 residues. Deletions cut 6 bases from V and 9 bases from J, with 12 bases between. The chain's CDR3 is CASSPGRAPQHF. CDR3 DNA: TGTGCCAGCAGCCCGGGACGAGCGCCCCAGCATTTT.

The CDR3 loop reads CASSFVRMGVRGDTEAFF. The CDR3 region has the DNA TGTGCCAGCAGTTTTGTACGTATGGGGGTGAGGGGTGACACTGAAGCTTTCTTT. This chain links TRBV28 with TRBJ1-1, with D possibly TRBD1 on 5 matching bases. The V and J ends lost 3 bases and 3 bases respectively, with 23 bases between them. The CDR3 extends over 18 amino acids. Germline CDR1 is MDHEN and CDR2 is SYDVKM.

This CDR3 reads CASSLEGQSVGYTF. CDR3 bases: TGTGCCAGCAGCTTAGAGGGACAGTCGGTCGGCTACACCTTC. The gene calls are TRBV11-2 and TRBJ1-2; 7 positions agree with TRBD1. The CDR3 spans 14 residues. V lost 0 bases to trimming and J lost 8 bases; unmatched junction nucleotides: 6. Germline V gene lookup returns CDR1 SGHAT and CDR2 FQNNGV.

The chain recombines TRBV7-9 with TRBJ2-6, with a possible D match to TRBD2 (6 bases). Germline lookup yields CDR1 SEHNR and CDR2 FQNEAQ (reference sequence). V lost 5 bases, J lost 2 bases, and 13 bases lay in between. CDR3 length equals 16 residues. The CDR3 nucleotides read TGTGCCAGCAGCCCTTCGGCGGGGACTGGGGCCAACGTCCTGACTTTC. This sequence encodes CASSPSAGTGANVLTF.

This clone has more than one count but fewer than ten. The chain has TRBV24-1 and TRBJ2-2; unclear D gene. This CDR3 is 14 amino acids long. Trimming cost V 6 bases and J 1 base, with 8 bases left between them. CDR1 and CDR2 (germline): KGHDR, SFDVKD. The CDR3: CATSTAQNTGELFF. CDR3 DNA sequence: TGTGCCACCAGTACAGCACAGAACACCGGGGAGCTGTTTTTT.

The chain carries TRBV5-1 and TRBJ1-3; D unresolved. CDR3 size: 15 residues. Germline V gene lookup returns CDR1 SGHRS and CDR2 YFSETQ. V was pared by 4 bases and J by 5 bases, with 16 bases between. The DNA of the CDR3 is TGCGCCAGCAGCCCTACGGACGGCGGCAGAAACACCATATATTTT. Translation gives CASSPTDGGRNTIYF. Full variable domain (remainder filled in from reference TRBV5-1 and TRBJ1-3): KAGVTQTPRYLIKTRGQQVTLSCSPISGHRSVSWYQQTPGQGLQFLFEYFSETQRNKGNFPGRFSGRQFSNSRSEMNVSTLELGDSALYLCASSPTDGGRNTIYFGEGSWLTVV.

The chain joins TRBV19 to TRBJ1-5; 9 bases fit TRBD1. Germline CDR1 LNHDA, CDR2 SQIVND (reference sequence). CDR3 length: 16 amino acids. The V segment lost 7 bases and the J segment 4 bases; nucleotides outside the gene matches: 11. In DNA form, the CDR3 reads TGTGCCAGTACCCCCCCGGGACAGGGAGTAAATCAGCCCCAGCATTTT. Its protein product is CASTPPGQGVNQPQHF.

The chain recombines TRBV6-5 with TRBJ2-7; 7 bases match TRBD1. CDR1 MNHEY and CDR2 SVGAGI come from the germline V gene. V was clipped by 0 bases and J by 3 bases; unmatched bases: 2. The CDR3 contains 14 residues. CDR3: CASSYSGTDYEQYF. As DNA, the CDR3 is TGTGCCAGCAGTTACTCTGGGACAGACTACGAGCAGTACTTC.

The chain uses TRBV28 and TRBJ2-6, with 7 bases fitting TRBD2. V was clipped by 6 bases and J by 2 bases; unmatched bases: 4. Per the germline V gene, CDR1 is MDHEN and CDR2 is SYDVKM. The CDR3 loop spans 15 amino acids. The CDR3 spells CASSPAGAGANVLTF. DNA of the CDR3: TGTGCCAGCAGCCCGGCGGGGGCTGGGGCCAACGTCCTGACTTTC.

The chain links TRBV12-3 or TRBV12-4 to TRBJ2-5; no clear D gene. The CDR3 is made up of 11 amino acids. The V and J ends lost 7 bases and 7 bases respectively, with 10 bases between them. CDR3 sequence: CASTKGGTQYF. The CDR3 DNA sequence: TGTGCCAGCACCAAGGGTGGGACCCAGTACTTC.

The chain has TRBV14 and TRBJ1-6; possibly TRBD1 for D (6 bases). Germline CDR1 SGHDN, CDR2 FVKESK. V lost 4 bases to trimming and J lost 9 bases, with 13 bases between them. The CDR3 covers 14 residues. CDR3 region: CASSLEGGSSPLHF. Here the CDR3 DNA reads TGTGCCAGCAGCCTGGAGGGGGGGAGTTCACCCCTCCACTTT.

J is TRBJ1-3 and V is TRBV16, with TRBD1 matching over 12 bases. The CDR3 extends over 17 amino acids. Looked up from germline, CDR1 is KGHSY and CDR2 is FQNENV. Trimming removed 4 bases from V and 2 bases from J; junction bases left unmatched: 6. The CDR3 coding sequence is TGTGCCAGCAGCCGCGGGACAGGGGGCGCAGCTGGAAACACCATATATTTT. It codes for CASSRGTGGAAGNTIYF. The full variable domain, with the rest looked up from reference TRBV16 and TRBJ1-3, is GEEVAQTPKHLVRGEGQKAKLYCAPIKGHSYVFWYQQVLKNEFKFLISFQNENVFDETGMPKERFSAKCLPNSPCSLEIQATKLEDSAVYFCASSRGTGGAAGNTIYFGEGSWLTVV.

V is TRBV27 and J is TRBJ1-1, with 8 bases that match TRBD1. CDR1 is MNHEY, CDR2 SMNVEV, per germline (reference sequence). V gave up 0 bases and J gave up 4 bases; unmatched junction bases: 4. The CDR3 runs 15 residues. The CDR3 sequence: CASSLSQTGATEAFF. The CDR3 bases are TGTGCCAGCAGTTTATCTCAGACAGGGGCCACTGAAGCTTTCTTT.

The chain joins TRBV7-8 to TRBJ2-3, with D maybe TRBD2 (5 bases). Trimming removed 2 bases at V and 1 base at J, with 16 bases between. CDR1 and CDR2 (germline): SGHVS, FQNEAQ. CDR3 size: 17 residues. CDR3 DNA sequence: TGTGCCAGCAGCTTATCGCCACTTGGGAGCCGCACAGATACGCAGTATTTT. This sequence encodes CASSLSPLGSRTDTQYF.

The rearrangement links TRBV5-1 to TRBJ2-1, with D possibly being TRBD1 (5 bases). From germline, CDR1 is SGHRS and CDR2 YFSETQ. This CDR3 contains 15 residues. Trimming shortened V by 0 bases and J by 7 bases, and 14 bases separated the two germline ends. The CDR3 loop reads CASSLEVTEPNEQFF. The CDR3 DNA sequence: TGCGCCAGCAGCTTGGAAGTGACAGAACCTAATGAGCAGTTCTTC.

The chain recombines TRBV11-2 with TRBJ1-1; D may be TRBD1 (5 bases). CDR3 size: 13 residues. The germline V gene has CDR1 SGHAT and CDR2 FQNNGV. The V end lost 8 bases, the J end lost 5 bases, and 15 bases lay between the germline ends. As DNA, the CDR3 is TGTGCCAGCGGCGGATTTCGGGGGACTGAAGCTTTCTTT. Its translation is CASGGFRGTEAFF.

In regard to this clone: This sample also contains other DNA sequences that code for the same CDR3. The V call is TRBV27, the J call TRBJ1-1, with a possible D match to TRBD1 (6 bases). The CDR3 runs 11 residues. V dropped 2 bases and J dropped 8 bases, with 6 bases sitting between them. CDR1 is MNHEY and CDR2 is SMNVEV in the germline V gene (reference sequence). The CDR3 reads CASSLRGEAFF. The CDR3 DNA reads as TGTGCCAGCAGTTTAAGGGGGGAAGCTTTCTTT.

The chain employs TRBV30 and TRBJ1-1; D ambiguous. The CDR3 runs to 12 residues. Trimming cost V 5 bases and J 0 bases, with 7 bases left between them. CDR1 and CDR2 from the germline V gene are GTSNPN and SVGIG (reference sequence). In DNA form, the CDR3 reads TGTGCCTGGGGCTTCATGAACACTGAAGCTTTCTTT. Protein product: CAWGFMNTEAFF.